This entry lists 22 T cell receptor beta chains sequenced from one sample in a study of blood T cell repertoires in COVID-19. Sequencing was performed with immunoSEQ multiplex PCR; in TCRdb, only in-frame clones are kept and a portion is missing. The sample shows about 190,000 clones, less than 80% of them seen only once. Source material: peripheral blood. These receptors were obtained from a woman in her forties or fifties with acute or convalescent COVID-19.

The chain couples TRBV13 to TRBJ1-1; weak D call: TRBD1 (6 bases). V lost 3 bases and J 1 base, leaving 9 bases between the germline ends. The CDR3 has 14 residues. Per the germline V gene, CDR1 is PRHDT and CDR2 is FYEKMQ (reference sequence). The CDR3 DNA follows: TGTGCCAGCAGCTTTTGGGGACAGAACACTGAAGCTTTCTTT. It translates to CASSFWGQNTEAFF.

The V gene is TRBV6-5, the J gene TRBJ2-7; D is uncertain. CDR1 and CDR2 from the germline V gene are MNHEY and SVGAGI. There are 15 residues in the CDR3. V lost 6 bases, J lost 2 bases, and 17 bases lay in between. The CDR3 sequence: CASSLNPRGTYEQYF. CDR3 DNA sequence: TGTGCCAGCAGCCTGAACCCCAGAGGAACCTACGAGCAGTACTTC.

Comment on this clone: At the DNA level, this CDR3 is encoded by other sequences in the same sample as well. This chain connects TRBV20-1 to TRBJ2-7, with TRBD1 as a possible D gene (5 bases). CDR3 length: 11 amino acids. Germline V CDR1 and CDR2: DFQATT, SNEGSKA (reference sequence). V lost 3 bases and J 3 bases, leaving 6 bases between the germline ends. The CDR3 coding sequence is TGCAGTGCTAGGGACAACTACGAGCAGTACTTC. This encodes CSARDNYEQYF.

This sequence joins TRBV6-6 and TRBJ2-2; 13 positions agree with TRBD2. With V trimmed by 5 bases and J by 4 bases, 1 base remained unmatched. CDR3 length: 15 residues. CDR1 is MNHNY and CDR2 is SVGAGI in the germline V gene (reference sequence). CDR3 in DNA: TGTGCCAGCAGTACTAGCGGGGGGGGCACCGGGGAGCTGTTTTTT. This sequence encodes CASSTSGGGTGELFF.

This chain uses TRBV28 with TRBJ1-6, with D maybe TRBD1 (5 bases). This CDR3 spans 15 amino acids. Trimming removed 1 base from V and 5 bases from J, with 9 bases in between. CDR1 and CDR2 from the germline V gene are MDHEN and SYDVKM. The CDR3 sequence is CASSLLARDNSPLHF. As DNA, the CDR3 is TGTGCCAGCAGTTTATTGGCCAGGGATAATTCACCCCTCCACTTT.

J is TRBJ1-5 and V is TRBV6-5, with 8 bases lining up with TRBD1. CDR3 size: 14 residues. Germline trimming cut 5 bases from V and 4 bases from J; bases unmatched to any gene: 4. From germline, CDR1 is MNHEY and CDR2 SVGAGI. The CDR3 loop is CASSRTGTNQPQHF. CDR3 in DNA: TGTGCCAGCAGTAGGACAGGGACGAATCAGCCCCAGCATTTT.

The genes are TRBV11-2 and TRBJ1-1; 10 bases are shared with TRBD1. J lost 6 bases, V lost 6 bases, and 10 bases had no gene match. CDR1 and CDR2 (germline): SGHAT, FQNNGV. The CDR3 sequence is 15 residues long. This CDR3 is CASRVKRDRGAEAFF. The DNA for the CDR3 is TGTGCCAGCAGGGTGAAGAGGGACAGGGGAGCTGAAGCTTTCTTT.

This clone is a singleton in its sample. The V gene is TRBV27, the J gene TRBJ2-3, with 7 bases fitting TRBD1. J gave up 2 bases and V 10 bases, and 12 bases lay outside the gene matches. The germline CDR1 and CDR2 sequences are MNHEY and SMNVEV (reference sequence). This CDR3 has 15 residues. CDR3 nucleotide sequence: TGTGCCAACAAGAGTACCAGGGGGAACACAGATACGCAGTATTTT. Translating gives CANKSTRGNTDTQYF.

The gene calls are TRBV27 and TRBJ1-1, with D unresolved. V lost 0 bases and J lost 10, with 12 bases in between. Germline assignment: CDR1 MNHEY and CDR2 SMNVEV (reference sequence). The CDR3 is made up of 13 amino acids. The CDR3 sequence is CASSLSMGVRAFF. The CDR3 DNA reads as TGTGCCAGCAGTTTATCGATGGGAGTCCGAGCTTTCTTT.

The rearrangement uses TRBV19 and TRBJ2-7; D perhaps matches TRBD2 (6 bases). The CDR3 extends over 14 amino acids. V lost 5 bases and J 0 bases, leaving 11 bases between the germline ends. Germline values: CDR1 LNHDA, CDR2 SQIVND (reference sequence). CDR3 sequence (DNA): TGTGCCAGTAGTCTCGTCGGGAGCTCCTACGAGCAGTACTTC. Protein product: CASSLVGSSYEQYF.

This clone appeared a few times. This chain joins TRBV24-1 and TRBJ1-1, with TRBD1 matching 10 bases. V shed 6 bases and J 5 bases; nucleotides not matched to a gene: 11. This CDR3 comprises 16 residues. Germline V gives CDR1 KGHDR, CDR2 SFDVKD. The CDR3 coding sequence is TGTGCCACCAGTTCGGAGGAGGGGACAGGGGTAACTGAAGCTTTCTTT. It codes for CATSSEEGTGVTEAFF.

The V call is TRBV11-3, the J call TRBJ2-1; D may be TRBD1 (6 bases). V shed 0 bases and J shed 4 bases, with 10 bases lying between them. The CDR3 length is 15 residues. The germline V gene has CDR1 SGHNT and CDR2 YENEEA. The CDR3 DNA reads as TGTGCCAGCAGCTTAGATGGACAGCCTTACAATGAGCAGTTCTTC. This gives the protein CASSLDGQPYNEQFF.

J is TRBJ2-7 and V is TRBV27; tentative D call: TRBD1 (6 bases). The germline V and J ends were trimmed by 4 bases and 2 bases, with 9 bases remaining between them. Germline V CDR1 and CDR2: MNHEY, SMNVEV (reference sequence). The CDR3 is made up of 13 amino acids. The CDR3 DNA reads TGTGCCAGCAGTTCATGGGGGCCCTACGAGCAGTACTTC. Its protein product is CASSSWGPYEQYF.

The chain carries TRBV19 and TRBJ2-7; tentatively, D is TRBD2 (7 bases). Trimming pared 0 bases from V and 1 base from J, leaving 10 bases between. The germline V gene has CDR1 LNHDA and CDR2 SQIVND (reference sequence). The CDR3 contains 15 residues. The CDR3 loop is CASSIEQGGSYEQYF. In DNA form, the CDR3 reads TGTGCCAGTAGTATAGAACAGGGAGGGTCCTACGAGCAGTACTTC.

This clone has more than one count but fewer than ten. CDR3 nucleotides: TGCGCCAGCAGCCAAGATCAGGGTAGGAACTATGGCTACACCTTC. Its translation is CASSQDQGRNYGYTF. The chain uses TRBV4-3 and TRBJ1-2; tentatively, D is TRBD1 (5 bases). Deletions cut 0 bases from V and 2 bases from J, with 10 bases between. Germline V lookup: CDR1 LGHNA, CDR2 YSLEER. The CDR3 loop spans 15 amino acids.

The V gene is TRBV29-1, the J gene TRBJ2-2; TRBD2 agrees at 11 bases. V lost 7 bases, J lost 7 bases, and 14 bases stayed unmatched. Germline V CDR1 and CDR2: SQVTM, ANQGSEA. This CDR3 is 16 amino acids long. As DNA, the CDR3 is TGCAGCGCCGGGCCGGGACTAGCGGTCACGGGCGGGGAGCTGTTTTTT. Translated, it gives CSAGPGLAVTGGELFF.

V gene TRBV7-2 combines with J gene TRBJ1-1; D gene uncertain. Trimming cost V 1 base and J 6 bases, with 9 bases left between them. The V gene's germline CDR1 is SGHTA and CDR2 FQGNSA. The CDR3 is 13 residues long. The CDR3: CASSLVQFAEAFF. DNA of the CDR3: TGTGCCAGCAGCTTAGTACAGTTTGCTGAAGCTTTCTTT.

This chain uses TRBV5-1 with TRBJ1-1; 7 bases agree with TRBD1. Germline V gene sequence: CDR1 SGHRS, CDR2 YFSETQ. J was trimmed by 3 bases and V by 3 bases; bases with no gene match: 11. The CDR3 spans 16 residues. The CDR3 is CASSSAGGRWDTEAFF. The CDR3 DNA follows: TGCGCCAGCAGCTCAGCAGGGGGAAGGTGGGACACTGAAGCTTTCTTT.

The chain is built from TRBV6-8 and TRBJ1-1; tentatively, D is TRBD1 (6 bases). Germline-derived CDR1 and CDR2 are MNHGY and SAAAGT. This CDR3 is 15 amino acids long. The V end was cut by 0 bases, the J end by 4 bases, with 12 bases between. In nucleotides, the CDR3 is TGTGCCAGCAGTTACTCGTTGTTAGGGGGCACTGAAGCTTTCTTT. Its protein product is CASSYSLLGGTEAFF.

The chain recombines TRBV19 with TRBJ2-2; no definite D call. V was clipped by 1 base and J by 1 base, with 10 bases between them. CDR3 length: 16 amino acids. CDR1 LNHDA and CDR2 SQIVND come from the germline V gene (reference sequence). This CDR3 is CASSIAVTWNTGELFF. In DNA form, the CDR3 reads TGTGCCAGTAGTATAGCGGTAACTTGGAACACCGGGGAGCTGTTTTTT. The entire variable domain, with the rest obtained from reference TRBV19 and TRBJ2-2, is as follows: DGGITQSPKYLFRKEGQNVTLSCEQNLNHDAMYWYRQDPGQGLRLIYYSQIVNDFQKGDIAEGYSVSREKKESFPLTVTSAQKNPTAFYLCASSIAVTWNTGELFFGEGSRLTVL.

In its sample, this clone was seen once. The chain employs TRBV4-1 and TRBJ2-6, with unresolved D. V lost 1 base and J 0 bases, leaving 13 bases between the germline ends. Germline loops: CDR1 MGHRA, CDR2 YSYEKL. This CDR3 spans 18 amino acids. The CDR3 loop is CASSQVHYPSSGANVLTF. The CDR3 DNA is TGCGCCAGCAGCCAAGTCCACTATCCTAGCTCTGGGGCCAACGTCCTGACTTTC.

This clone came up a few times. The chain is built from TRBV3-1 (or the pseudogene TRBV3-2) and TRBJ1-1; unclear D gene. This CDR3 is built from 13 residues. Germline CDR1 is LGHDT and CDR2 is YNNKEL (reference sequence). V lost 0 bases and J 6 bases, leaving 8 bases between the germline ends. CDR3 in amino acids: CASSQETGAEAFF. CDR3 nucleotides: TGTGCCAGCAGCCAAGAAACCGGGGCTGAAGCTTTCTTT.